Each of the 22 T cell receptor beta chains below was sequenced from the same sample in a study of blood T cell repertoires in COVID-19. TCRdb keeps only in-frame clones here, not all; method: immunoSEQ multiplex PCR. The sample has over 150,000 clones, 85% to 90% seen once; the top ten hold more than 2%. Sequencing was done on a sample of peripheral blood. These receptor sequences come from a man aged 45-65 years who had recovered from COVID-19.

V and J are TRBV7-2 and TRBJ2-5; 13 bases are a match to TRBD2. V shed 2 bases, J shed 5 bases, and the junction held 14 bases outside the gene matches. This CDR3 has 19 residues. Germline V gives CDR1 SGHTA, CDR2 FQGNSA. Here the CDR3 reads CASSLIVDALAGGPETQYF. In nucleotides, the CDR3 is TGTGCCAGCAGCTTAATCGTTGACGCACTAGCGGGGGGGCCTGAGACCCAGTACTTC.

The chain has TRBV7-2 and TRBJ2-7; 10 bases are shared with TRBD1. Trimming at V came to 5 bases and at J to 7 bases, leaving 11 bases not matched to a gene. CDR1 and CDR2 from the germline V gene are SGHTA and FQGNSA. There are 15 residues in the CDR3. CDR3 amino acids: CASSRRDRGLPEQYF. The CDR3 DNA reads TGTGCCAGCAGCCGCCGGGACAGGGGACTACCGGAGCAGTACTTC. Together with reference TRBV7-2 and TRBJ2-7, the CDR3 gives the full variable domain: GAGVSQSPSNKVTEKGKDVELRCDPISGHTALYWYRQSLGQGLEFLIYFQGNSAPDKSGLPSDRFSAERTGGSVSTLTIQRTQQEDSAVYLCASSRRDRGLPEQYFGPGTRLTVT.

The chain joins TRBV25-1 to TRBJ2-7, with 11 positions matching TRBD2. Trimming cost V 3 bases and J 0 bases; bases outside gene matches: 10. Germline lookup yields CDR1 MGHDK and CDR2 SYGVNS. This CDR3 spans 18 amino acids. CDR3 nucleotide sequence: TGTGCCAGCAGTGATTCCGCTAGCGGGAGGTCAAGCTCCTACGAGCAGTACTTC. It is translated as CASSDSASGRSSSYEQYF.

This chain connects TRBV7-2 to TRBJ1-2; 8 bases are a match to TRBD1. V dropped 2 bases and J dropped 7; count of bases not matched to a gene: 9. Germline V lookup: CDR1 SGHTA, CDR2 FQGNSA. The CDR3 length is 15 residues. The CDR3 region is CASSLSQGARSGYTF. CDR3 coding DNA: TGTGCCAGCAGCTTATCGCAGGGGGCGCGTAGTGGCTACACCTTC.

The rearrangement uses TRBV12-3 or TRBV12-4 and TRBJ2-3, with D uncertain. The V end was cut by 3 bases, the J end by 5 bases, with 6 bases between. This CDR3 comprises 12 residues. The CDR3 sequence: CASSFERDTQYF. As DNA, the CDR3 is TGTGCCAGCAGTTTCGAGCGAGATACGCAGTATTTT.

This clone was detected once. This chain connects TRBV27 to TRBJ1-5; 9 bases are a match to TRBD1. Germline lookup yields CDR1 MNHEY and CDR2 SMNVEV (reference sequence). The junction had 4 bases not matched to a gene; V was cut back by 6 bases and J by 4 bases. The CDR3 is 14 amino acids. CDR3 in DNA: TGTGCCAGCAGCCCCGGGACAGGGAATCAGCCCCAGCATTTT. Translated, it gives CASSPGTGNQPQHF.

The gene calls are TRBV30 and TRBJ1-1; 8 bases are a match to TRBD1. With 0 bases clipped from V and 1 base from J, the junction kept 1 base outside the gene matches. The CDR3 runs to 14 residues. Germline V lookup: CDR1 GTSNPN, CDR2 SVGIG (reference sequence). The CDR3, as DNA: TGTGCCTGGAGTGTAGGGACAGGGAACACTGAAGCTTTCTTT. It specifies CAWSVGTGNTEAFF.

V usage is TRBV2 and J usage is TRBJ1-5; D unclear. The germline V gene encodes CDR1 SNHLY and CDR2 FYNNEI. This CDR3 contains 12 residues. Trimming shortened V by 8 bases and J by 6 bases, and 11 bases separated the two germline ends. The CDR3 DNA follows: TGTGCCAGCTGCCAGGCTGGTCAGCCCCAGCATTTT. Encoded protein: CASCQAGQPQHF.

The J gene is TRBJ2-7, the V gene TRBV11-2; 7 bases map to TRBD1. The V segment lost 3 bases and the J segment 0 bases; nucleotides outside the gene matches: 11. CDR1 and CDR2 from the germline V gene are SGHAT and FQNNGV. The CDR3 contains 17 residues. The CDR3 sequence is CASSLSLGGQSSYEQYF. CDR3 nucleotide sequence: TGTGCCAGCAGCTTGAGTTTAGGGGGCCAGAGCTCCTACGAGCAGTACTTC.

The chain combines TRBV6-5 with TRBJ2-3; 10 nucleotides align to TRBD2. Trimming removed 8 bases from V and 4 bases from J; junction bases left unmatched: 6. The CDR3 covers 14 residues. Germline CDR1 MNHEY, CDR2 SVGAGI. This CDR3 is CASCKRGGPDTQYF. DNA for the CDR3: TGTGCCAGCTGCAAGCGGGGGGGCCCAGATACGCAGTATTTT.

V usage is TRBV6-1 and J usage is TRBJ1-2; 7 bases align to TRBD1. V gave up 1 base and J gave up 8 bases; unmatched junction bases: 4. This CDR3 is 13 amino acids long. Germline loops: CDR1 MNHNS, CDR2 SASEGT. CDR3 sequence (DNA): TGTGCCAGCAGTGAAGTCAGGGGGTACGGCTACACCTTC. Translated: CASSEVRGYGYTF.

J is TRBJ1-1 and V is TRBV4-2; D perhaps matches TRBD1 (6 bases). CDR3 length: 17 amino acids. With 1 base removed from V and 0 bases from J, the gap between germline ends came to 15 bases. CDR1 and CDR2 (germline): LGHNA, YNFKEQ. The CDR3 protein is CASSQGGGRNLNTEAFF. The CDR3 DNA reads as TGTGCCAGCAGCCAAGGGGGGGGGCGAAACCTGAACACTGAAGCTTTCTTT.

The chain joins TRBV4-3 to TRBJ2-6; 9 bases match TRBD2. The ends lost 4 bases at V and 1 base at J; junction bases unmatched: 8. The germline gives CDR1 LGHNA, CDR2 YSLEER. The CDR3 is 18 amino acids. The chain's CDR3 is CASSRTLAGLSGANVLTF. DNA of the CDR3: TGCGCCAGCAGCCGGACCCTAGCGGGGCTATCTGGGGCCAACGTCCTGACTTTC.

The chain combines TRBV9 with TRBJ1-5; TRBD1 matches at 11 bases. Trimming at V came to 4 bases and at J to 6 bases, leaving 6 bases not matched to a gene. The CDR3 is made up of 15 amino acids. Germline V lookup: CDR1 SGDLS, CDR2 YYNGEE. The CDR3 nucleotides are TGTGCCAGCAGCCCGGGGGACAGGGGGTCTCAGCCCCAGCATTTT. Encoded protein: CASSPGDRGSQPQHF.

DNA of the CDR3: TGCGCCAGCAGCTTGAGGCGGGAGGTCTCCTACAATGAGCAGTTCTTC. Protein: CASSLRREVSYNEQFF. The V and J genes are TRBV5-1 and TRBJ2-1; TRBD2 agrees at 8 bases. The length of the CDR3 is 16 residues. The V and J ends lost 1 base and 0 bases, in that order; junction bases with no gene match: 3. In germline, CDR1 is SGHRS, CDR2 YFSETQ.

The chain uses TRBV12-5 and TRBJ2-5; TRBD2 matches 9 bases. In germline, CDR1 is LGHNT, CDR2 FRNRAP. J lost 1 base, V lost 0 bases, and 0 bases had no gene match. The CDR3 is 15 residues long. CDR3 bases: TGTGCTAGTGGTTTGGTAGCGGGAGGCCAAGAGACCCAGTACTTC. This gives the protein CASGLVAGGQETQYF.

The rearrangement links TRBV7-9 to TRBJ2-7; 11 positions agree with TRBD2. The CDR3 extends over 17 amino acids. Germline V gene sequence: CDR1 SEHNR, CDR2 FQNEAQ (reference sequence). The J segment lost 9 bases and the V segment lost 8 bases, leaving 21 bases of the junction unmatched. CDR3 DNA: TGTGCCAGCTCGGGTAGGCTACCACTAGCGGGGGTAGGCTGGCAGTACTTC. This codes for CASSGRLPLAGVGWQYF.

The chain joins TRBV28 to TRBJ2-7, with TRBD1 identical over 9 bases. The V segment lost 4 bases and the J segment 5 bases; nucleotides outside the gene matches: 9. Germline V CDR1 and CDR2: MDHEN, SYDVKM. The CDR3 loop spans 15 amino acids. This chain's CDR3 is CASSSAGTGLNEQYF. For the CDR3, the DNA is TGTGCCAGCAGTTCGGCCGGGACAGGGCTGAACGAGCAGTACTTC.

The rearrangement links TRBV9 to TRBJ2-1, with 7 bases that match TRBD2. V lost 1 base and J lost 5; bases outside the gene matches: 6. The CDR3 extends over 15 amino acids. Germline assignment: CDR1 SGDLS and CDR2 YYNGEE. Written as DNA, the CDR3 is TGTGCCAGCAGCGTACAGGCGGGGGTAAACAATGAGCAGTTCTTC. This encodes CASSVQAGVNNEQFF.

The rearrangement joins TRBV7-2 to TRBJ2-2; TRBD1 matches at 10 bases. The germline CDR1 and CDR2 sequences are SGHTA and FQGNSA. This CDR3 region has 18 residues. V trimming: 3 bases; J trimming: 0 bases; junction bases outside the gene matches: 7. CDR3 sequence reads: CASSFGGTGVSNTGELFF. Written as DNA, the CDR3 is TGTGCCAGCAGCTTCGGCGGGACAGGGGTTTCGAACACCGGGGAGCTGTTTTTT.

The rearrangement links TRBV6-2 or TRBV6-3 to TRBJ2-3; the D gene is possibly TRBD1 (5 bases). Trimming removed 4 bases at V and 2 bases at J, with 13 bases between. This CDR3 comprises 15 residues. The V gene's germline CDR1 is MNHEY and CDR2 SVGEGT. The CDR3 DNA reads as TGTGCCAGCAGTTTTCAGGGTCGGCTCACAGATACGCAGTATTTT. Its translation: CASSFQGRLTDTQYF.

The gene calls are TRBV7-2 and TRBJ2-1, with unresolved D. Germline lookup yields CDR1 SGHTA and CDR2 FQGNSA. The CDR3 length is 13 residues. V lost 0 bases to trimming and J lost 5 bases, with 5 bases between them. The CDR3 DNA reads TGTGCCAGCAGCTTAGCCGTTAACAATGAGCAGTTCTTC. Protein: CASSLAVNNEQFF.